The text below deals with one T cell receptor beta chain. The antigen is undetermined. V was shortened by 2 bases and J by 6 bases, with 14 bases between the two germline ends. The germline gives CDR1 MGHRA, CDR2 YSYEKL. The CDR3 contains 15 residues. Libraries were prepared by immunoSEQ multiplex PCR; TCRdb keeps only in-frame clonotypes and omits some of them. The sample carries approximately 2.1 million clones, more than 85% recorded once. The entry originates in a study of shared clonotypes between healthy human individuals. About the study: A donor's plate count was three for CD4 naive and three for CD4 memory; CD8 naive had two and CD8 memory one. Study-level findings and limits: Collection of samples was limited to blood; tissue repertoires likely differ.

This TCR was recovered from a man aged 18 to 29 in good health. Some clones in this sample may be carry-over from other donors' samples. The rearrangement uses TRBV4-1 and TRBJ2-1; D is perhaps TRBD2 (6 bases). The specimen sequenced was naive CD4+ T cells from PBMCs. Stated subset: CD45RA+ positively selected. The CDR3 sequence is CASSQPGRRANEQFF. The CDR3 nucleotides are TGCGCCAGCAGCCAACCGGGACGGAGGGCCAATGAGCAGTTCTTC.